This T cell receptor beta chain was recorded in a study of identical twins. cDNA molecules carried unique molecular identifiers, and template switching added a universal primer site. From the 5' RACE reads, TCRdb called clonotypes with MiXCR, one entry per CDR3 protein. The profile covers about 220,000 distinct CDR3 sequences, with 7.5% appearing a single time and around 5% taken by the ten largest. V was clipped by 4 bases and J by 10 bases, with 8 bases between them. Looked up from germline, CDR1 is MNHEY and CDR2 is SMNVEV (reference sequence). This CDR3 region has 11 residues. Worth noting for this clonotype: The antigen is not known.

Study-level findings and limits: Researchers reported weaker excess twin sharing in beta out-of-frame sequences. For zero-insertion analyses, partial confounding could come from invariant MAIT and iNKT cells.

Another study also made use of these data, one on yellow fever vaccine responses in identical twins.

The source is a woman aged 18-29 years in good health. The sequenced sample consisted of CD8+ T cells sorted from blood. The chain has TRBV27 and TRBJ2-1, with D tentatively TRBD1 (5 bases). CDR3 in amino acids: CASSSWGEQFF. In DNA, the CDR3 is TGTGCCAGCAGTTCATGGGGCGAGCAGTTCTTC.